Below are 9 T cell receptor beta chains sequenced from a single sample in a study of blood T cell repertoires in COVID-19. Profiled with immunoSEQ multiplex PCR; TCRdb holds only in-frame clones, not every one. This sample carries about 50,000 clones, about nine tenths of them seen once, and the ten largest clones take 13% to 15%. Sequencing used peripheral blood. The receptors were sampled from a man in his 70s with acute or convalescent COVID-19.

The gene calls are TRBV28 and TRBJ2-5; 10 bases line up with TRBD1. Germline V CDR1 and CDR2: MDHEN, SYDVKM. The V gene end was trimmed by 6 bases and the J gene end by 5 bases; junction bases not matched to a gene: 0. This CDR3 has 12 amino acids. The CDR3 loop is CASRTGGETQYF. DNA for the CDR3: TGTGCCAGCAGGACAGGGGGCGAGACCCAGTACTTC.

The rearrangement joins TRBV15 to TRBJ1-1, with D uncertain. This CDR3 comprises 12 residues. V lost 0 bases to trimming and J lost 11 bases, with 10 bases between them. Germline values: CDR1 LNHNV, CDR2 YYDKDF (reference sequence). CDR3 coding DNA: TGTGCCACCAGCAGAGATCGACTAATGGCTTTCTTT. Protein sequence: CATSRDRLMAFF.

The table lists this clone with a count of one. V usage is TRBV4-1 and J usage is TRBJ2-7; D gene uncertain. Germline assignment: CDR1 MGHRA and CDR2 YSYEKL. Trimming left V 5 bases short and J 0 bases short, with 8 bases between. The CDR3 extends over 13 amino acids. CDR3 region: CASSARFSYEQYF. As DNA, the CDR3 is TGCGCCAGCAGCGCCCGGTTCTCCTACGAGCAGTACTTC.

The chain recombines TRBV5-1 with TRBJ2-3; a weak D match, TRBD2 (6 bases). V lost 5 bases and J 0 bases, leaving 16 bases between the germline ends. The CDR3 sequence is 16 residues long. Germline CDR1 and CDR2: SGHRS and YFSETQ. This CDR3 is CASRGSLASSTDTQYF. CDR3 nucleotides: TGCGCCAGCAGAGGGTCCCTAGCGTCTAGCACAGATACGCAGTATTTT.

V gene TRBV30 combines with J gene TRBJ1-5, with D perhaps TRBD1 (6 bases). Trimming removed 3 bases at V and 5 bases at J, with 11 bases between. This CDR3 contains 13 residues. The germline CDR1 and CDR2 sequences are GTSNPN and SVGIG (reference sequence). CDR3 residues: CAWSGTLHQPQHF. CDR3 nucleotides: TGTGCCTGGAGCGGGACACTACATCAGCCCCAGCATTTT.

This clone was found a few times. The gene calls are TRBV4-1 and TRBJ1-1; D is undetermined. Per germline, CDR1 MGHRA and CDR2 YSYEKL. V lost 6 bases and J 1 base, leaving 18 bases between the germline ends. This CDR3 has 16 residues. The CDR3: CASREGVWMRNTEAFF. As DNA, the CDR3 is TGCGCCAGCAGGGAGGGAGTATGGATGCGGAACACTGAAGCTTTCTTT.

The chain combines TRBV6-1 with TRBJ2-7; 8 bases match TRBD1. CDR1 is MNHNS, CDR2 SASEGT, per germline. The CDR3 is 15 residues long. J gave up 5 bases and V 2 bases, and 8 bases lay outside the gene matches. CDR3 amino acids: CASSEWGTGKNEQYV. CDR3 DNA: TGTGCCAGCAGTGAATGGGGGACAGGAAAAAACGAGCAGTACGTC.

The J gene is TRBJ1-4, the V gene TRBV5-1, with 8 bases identical to TRBD1. Germline CDR1 and CDR2: SGHRS and YFSETQ. The CDR3 consists of 15 residues. V was clipped by 0 bases and J by 5 bases; unmatched bases: 3. The CDR3 bases are TGCGCCAGCAGCTTGGACCGGGACAGGAATGAAAAACTGTTTTTT. It codes for CASSLDRDRNEKLFF.

The chain combines TRBV2 with TRBJ2-4, with D possibly matching TRBD1 (5 bases). Germline loops: CDR1 SNHLY, CDR2 FYNNEI. This CDR3 contains 13 residues. V lost 4 bases and J 7 bases, leaving 11 bases between the germline ends. Here the CDR3 reads CASSVGQSNIQYF. DNA for the CDR3: TGTGCCAGCAGTGTAGGACAATCGAACATTCAGTACTTC.